The rows below give T cell receptor beta chains drawn from one sample of a study of post-analysis software for immune sequencing data. TCRdb independently ran MiXCR on the PCR reads; one entry per CDR3 protein. The sample lists under 900,000 distinct CDR3 sequences, approximately 53% occurring once. The sequenced sample consisted of blood. All receptors derive from a girl aged 10-17 years with multiple sclerosis. Both conserved end residues are part of each CDR3. D genes are given only for firm matches. Size is omitted from some rows. Given values are once, few, many or a class for expanded clones.

d_gene	j_gene	v_gene	abundance	CDR3nt	CDR3aa
TRBD2	TRBJ2-1	TRBV7-3	.	TGTGCCAGCAGCTTAACAGCCGGGACTAGCGGGATTGACTCCTACAATGAGCAGTTCTTC	CASSLTAGTSGIDSYNEQFF
.	TRBJ2-7	TRBV11-2	.	TGTGCCAGCAGAAGTTTCTTAAGCTACGAGCAGTACTTC	CASRSFLSYEQYF
TRBD2	TRBJ2-7	TRBV6-1	once	TGTGCCAGCAGTCTCGGGACTAGCGACGAGCAGTACTTC	CASSLGTSDEQYF
.	TRBJ1-1	TRBV29-1	.	TGCAGCGTTGAATTGACCCCGAAAGCTGAAGCTTTCTTT	CSVELTPKAEAFF
TRBD2	TRBJ2-7	TRBV7-2	.	TGTGCCAGCAGCTTAGTTGGGCGGGAGACGTACGAGCAGTACTTC	CASSLVGRETYEQYF
.	TRBJ2-3	TRBV10-3	.	TGTGCCATCAGTGGCGGGATTGGAGATACGCAGTATTTT	CAISGGIGDTQYF
.	TRBJ2-3	TRBV2	.	TGTGCCAGCAGGGCCCCCTCAGGGTCAGATACGCAGTATTTT	CASRAPSGSDTQYF
TRBD1	TRBJ2-3	TRBV12-3/TRBV12-4	.	TGTGCCAGCAGGCGGACAGGGGCAAGGGATACGCAGTATTTT	CASRRTGARDTQYF
.	TRBJ2-7	TRBV2	.	TGTGCCAGCAGTGCGAGGGGGACTACCTACGAGCAGTACTTC	CASSARGTTYEQYF
.	TRBJ2-1	TRBV7-2	few	TGTGCCAGCAGCCTTCGTCGGGGGGAGCAGTTCTTC	CASSLRRGEQFF
.	TRBJ2-5	TRBV6-5	.	TGTGCCAGCAGCTACTCGGGCAGCGGGGCCCAGGGGAAGCAGTACTTC	CASSYSGSGAQGKQYF
.	TRBJ2-3	TRBV7-2	.	TGTGCCAGCAGCCCCAGAAGGGGGGGAAGCACAGATACGCAGTATTTT	CASSPRRGGSTDTQYF
TRBD2	TRBJ2-7	TRBV20-1	.	TGCAGTGCAGAACTAGCGGGAGTTTCCGAGCAGTACTTC	CSAELAGVSEQYF
.	TRBJ2-5	TRBV5-6	.	TGTGCCAGCAGCTTGCACAGGTCAGAGACCCAGTACTTC	CASSLHRSETQYF
TRBD1	TRBJ2-7	TRBV2	.	TGTGCCAGCCGGACAGGGGATCGAGGGCAGTACTTC	CASRTGDRGQYF
.	TRBJ1-2	TRBV4-1	few	TGCGCCAGCAGCCAAGAACTACAGCGTCTCTATGGCTACACCTTC	CASSQELQRLYGYTF
TRBD1	TRBJ2-7	TRBV5-1	.	TGCGCCAGCAGCTTGGAGGGGACAGGCTACGAGCAGTACTTC	CASSLEGTGYEQYF
.	TRBJ2-1	TRBV7-3	few	TGTGCCAGCAGGCTCAAGCGGCTAGGAAACTACAATGAGCAGTTCTTC	CASRLKRLGNYNEQFF
.	TRBJ1-5	TRBV5-1	.	TGCGCCAGCAGCTTGTTAGGAGGAAGGGGCCAGCCCCAGCATTTT	CASSLLGGRGQPQHF
.	TRBJ2-5	TRBV29-1	few	TGCAGCGAGCGGATCGGGGGAGAGACCCAGTACTTC	CSERIGGETQYF
.	TRBJ2-3	TRBV6-5	.	TGTGCCAGCAGTTACCGAGTTAAGAGTACAGATACGCAGTATTTT	CASSYRVKSTDTQYF
.	TRBJ2-5	TRBV7-2	.	TGTGCCAGCAGCTTATACTGGGACCAGTACTTC	CASSLYWDQYF
.	TRBJ2-2	TRBV11-1	.	TGTGCCAGCGAAGATTCCCTGAACACCGGGGAGCTGTTTTTT	CASEDSLNTGELFF
.	TRBJ1-2	TRBV20-1	.	TGCAGTGCGCAACAGGATTTCTACGATGGCTACACCTTC	CSAQQDFYDGYTF
.	TRBJ2-5	TRBV4-1	few	TGCGCCAGCAGCCAAGTTAAGCGGGAGACCCAGTACTTC	CASSQVKRETQYF
.	TRBJ1-2	TRBV27	few	TGTGCCAGCAGGCCCATAAATGGGGGCTACACCTTC	CASRPINGGYTF